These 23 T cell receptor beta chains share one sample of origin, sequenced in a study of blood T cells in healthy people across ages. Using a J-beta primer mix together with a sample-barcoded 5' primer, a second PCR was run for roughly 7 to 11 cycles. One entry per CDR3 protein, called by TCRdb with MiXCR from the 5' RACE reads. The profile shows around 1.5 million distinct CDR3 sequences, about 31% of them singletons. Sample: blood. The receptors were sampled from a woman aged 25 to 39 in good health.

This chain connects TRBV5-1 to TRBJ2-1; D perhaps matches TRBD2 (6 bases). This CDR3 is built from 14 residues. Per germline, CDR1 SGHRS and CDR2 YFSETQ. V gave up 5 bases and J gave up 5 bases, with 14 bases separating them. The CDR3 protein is CASSRTGEHNEQFF. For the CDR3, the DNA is TGCGCCAGCAGTAGGACGGGAGAGCACAATGAGCAGTTCTTC.

The CDR3 spells CASNGKGWSYNEQFF. The CDR3 DNA reads TGTGCCAGCAATGGGAAGGGCTGGTCCTACAATGAGCAGTTCTTC. The rearrangement joins TRBV28 to TRBJ2-1; D is unclear. The germline CDR1 and CDR2 sequences are MDHEN and SYDVKM. Trimming cost V 7 bases and J 1 base, with 14 bases left between them. The CDR3 runs 15 residues.

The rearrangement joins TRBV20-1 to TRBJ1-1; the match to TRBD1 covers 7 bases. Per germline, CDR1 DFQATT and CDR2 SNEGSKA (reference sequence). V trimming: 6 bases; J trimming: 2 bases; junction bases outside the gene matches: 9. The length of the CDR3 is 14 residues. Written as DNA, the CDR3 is TGCAGTGCCGGGGGGAGACAGGGAAACACTGAAGCTTTCTTT. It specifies CSAGGRQGNTEAFF.

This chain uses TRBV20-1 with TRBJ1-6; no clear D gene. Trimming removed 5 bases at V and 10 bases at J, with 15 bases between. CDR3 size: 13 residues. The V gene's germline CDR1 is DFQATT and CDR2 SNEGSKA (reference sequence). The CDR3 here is CSAPDTILSPLHF. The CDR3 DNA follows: TGCAGTGCTCCAGACACGATTTTGTCACCCCTCCACTTT.

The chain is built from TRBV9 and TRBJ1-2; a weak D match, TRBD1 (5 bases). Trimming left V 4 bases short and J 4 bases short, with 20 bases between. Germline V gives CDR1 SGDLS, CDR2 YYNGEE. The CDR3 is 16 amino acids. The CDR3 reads CASSPVGGAGGYGYTF. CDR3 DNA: TGTGCCAGCAGCCCCGTAGGAGGGGCGGGAGGCTATGGCTACACCTTC.

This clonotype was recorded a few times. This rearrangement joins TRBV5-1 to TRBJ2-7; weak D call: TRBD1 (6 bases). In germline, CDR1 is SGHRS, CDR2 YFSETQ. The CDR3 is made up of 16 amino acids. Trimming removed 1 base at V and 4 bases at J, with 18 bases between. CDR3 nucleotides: TGCGCCAGCAGCTTGTACCCGGACAGTGAAATATACGAGCAGTACTTC. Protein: CASSLYPDSEIYEQYF.

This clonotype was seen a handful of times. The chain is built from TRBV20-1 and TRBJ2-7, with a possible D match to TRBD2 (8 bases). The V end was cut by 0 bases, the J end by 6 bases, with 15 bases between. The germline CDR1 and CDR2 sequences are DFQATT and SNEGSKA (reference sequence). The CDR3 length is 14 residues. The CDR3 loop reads CSAREGGAGGEQYF. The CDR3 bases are TGCAGTGCTAGAGAAGGGGGCGCGGGGGGCGAGCAGTACTTC.

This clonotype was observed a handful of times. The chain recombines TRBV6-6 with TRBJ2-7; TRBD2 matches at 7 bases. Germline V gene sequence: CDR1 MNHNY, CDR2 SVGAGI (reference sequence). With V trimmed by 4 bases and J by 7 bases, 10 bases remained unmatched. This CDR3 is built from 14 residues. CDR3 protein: CASSLPSGVGEQYF. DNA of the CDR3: TGTGCCAGCAGTTTGCCCAGCGGGGTAGGTGAGCAGTACTTC.

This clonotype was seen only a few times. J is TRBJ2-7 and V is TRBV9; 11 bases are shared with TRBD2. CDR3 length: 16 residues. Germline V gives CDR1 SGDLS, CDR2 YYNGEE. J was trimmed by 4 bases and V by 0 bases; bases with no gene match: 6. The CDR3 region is CASSVGGLAEEYEQYF. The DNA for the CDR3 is TGTGCCAGCAGCGTAGGGGGACTAGCGGAGGAATACGAGCAGTACTTC.

Here the CDR3 reads CASSSSRRTYNEQFF. The CDR3 nucleotides read TGTGCCAGCAGCTCTTCTCGACGGACCTACAATGAGCAGTTCTTC. The rearrangement uses TRBV9 and TRBJ2-1; D not resolved. Germline V CDR1 and CDR2: SGDLS, YYNGEE. The CDR3 sequence is 15 residues long. V shed 4 bases and J shed 2 bases, with 13 bases lying between them.

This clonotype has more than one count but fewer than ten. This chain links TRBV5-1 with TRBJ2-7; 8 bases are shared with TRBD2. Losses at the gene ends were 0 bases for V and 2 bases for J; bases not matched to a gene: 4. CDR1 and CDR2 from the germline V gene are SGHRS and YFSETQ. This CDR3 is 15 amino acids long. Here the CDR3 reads CASSLVSGGAYEQYF. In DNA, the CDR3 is TGCGCCAGCAGCTTGGTCAGCGGGGGCGCCTACGAGCAGTACTTC. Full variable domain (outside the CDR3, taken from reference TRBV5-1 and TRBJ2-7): KAGVTQTPRYLIKTRGQQVTLSCSPISGHRSVSWYQQTPGQGLQFLFEYFSETQRNKGNFPGRFSGRQFSNSRSEMNVSTLELGDSALYLCASSLVSGGAYEQYFGPGTRLTVT.

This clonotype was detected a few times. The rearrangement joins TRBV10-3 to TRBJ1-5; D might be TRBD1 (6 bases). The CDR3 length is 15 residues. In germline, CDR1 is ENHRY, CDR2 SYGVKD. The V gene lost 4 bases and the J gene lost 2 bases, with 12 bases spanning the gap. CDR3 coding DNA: TGTGCCATCAGTGCCGGACAGAAGGGCAATCAGCCCCAGCATTTT. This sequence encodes CAISAGQKGNQPQHF.

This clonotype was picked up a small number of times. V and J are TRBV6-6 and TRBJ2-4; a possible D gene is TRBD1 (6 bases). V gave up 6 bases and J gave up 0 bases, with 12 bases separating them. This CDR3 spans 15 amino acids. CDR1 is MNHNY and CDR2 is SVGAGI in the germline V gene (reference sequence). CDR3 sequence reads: CASSTGSPAKNIQYF. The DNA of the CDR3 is TGTGCCAGCAGCACAGGGAGTCCAGCCAAAAACATTCAGTACTTC.

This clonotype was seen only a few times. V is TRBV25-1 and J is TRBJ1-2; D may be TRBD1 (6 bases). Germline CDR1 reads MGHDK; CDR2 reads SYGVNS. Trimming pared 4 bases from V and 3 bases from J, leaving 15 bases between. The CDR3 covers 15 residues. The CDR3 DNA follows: TGTGCCAGCAGTGGATACAGGGCACTTGACTATGGCTACACCTTC. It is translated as CASSGYRALDYGYTF.

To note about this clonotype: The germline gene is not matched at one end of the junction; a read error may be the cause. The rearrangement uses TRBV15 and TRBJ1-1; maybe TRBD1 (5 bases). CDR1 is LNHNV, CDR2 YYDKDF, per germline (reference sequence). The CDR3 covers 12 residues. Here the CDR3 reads CATGGGITGAFF. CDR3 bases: TGTGCCACCGGGGGGGGGATCACTGGAGCTTTCTTT.

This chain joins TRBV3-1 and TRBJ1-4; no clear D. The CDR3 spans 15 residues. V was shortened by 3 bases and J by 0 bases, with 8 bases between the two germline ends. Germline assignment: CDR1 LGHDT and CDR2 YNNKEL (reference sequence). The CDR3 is CASSQNHATNEKLFF. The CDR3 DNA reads TGTGCCAGCAGCCAGAATCACGCAACTAATGAAAAACTGTTTTTT.

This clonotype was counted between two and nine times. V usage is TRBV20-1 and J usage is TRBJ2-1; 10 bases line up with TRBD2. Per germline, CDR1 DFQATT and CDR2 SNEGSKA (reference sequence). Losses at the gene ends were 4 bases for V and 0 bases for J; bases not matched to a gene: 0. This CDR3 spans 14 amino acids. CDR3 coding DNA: TGCAGTGCTAAGCGGGGGGGCTCCTACAATGAGCAGTTCTTC. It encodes CSAKRGGSYNEQFF.

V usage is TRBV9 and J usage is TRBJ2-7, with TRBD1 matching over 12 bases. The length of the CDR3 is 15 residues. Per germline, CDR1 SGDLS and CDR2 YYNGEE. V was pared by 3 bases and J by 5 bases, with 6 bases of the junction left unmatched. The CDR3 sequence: CASSDGTGGRNEQYF. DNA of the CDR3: TGTGCCAGCAGCGACGGGACAGGGGGCCGCAACGAGCAGTACTTC.

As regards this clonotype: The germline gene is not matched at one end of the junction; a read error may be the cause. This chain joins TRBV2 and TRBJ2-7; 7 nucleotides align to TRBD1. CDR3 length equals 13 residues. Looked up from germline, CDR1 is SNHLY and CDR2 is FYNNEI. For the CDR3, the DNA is TGTGCCGGCAGTGCCGGGACAGCATACGAGCAGTACTTC. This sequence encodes CAGSAGTAYEQYF.

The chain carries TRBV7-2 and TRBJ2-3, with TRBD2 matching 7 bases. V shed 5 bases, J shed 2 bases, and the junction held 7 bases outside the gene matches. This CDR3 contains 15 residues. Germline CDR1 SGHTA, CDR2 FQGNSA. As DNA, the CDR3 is TGTGCCAGCAGCGGCATTAGCGGGCCCACAGATACGCAGTATTTT. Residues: CASSGISGPTDTQYF.

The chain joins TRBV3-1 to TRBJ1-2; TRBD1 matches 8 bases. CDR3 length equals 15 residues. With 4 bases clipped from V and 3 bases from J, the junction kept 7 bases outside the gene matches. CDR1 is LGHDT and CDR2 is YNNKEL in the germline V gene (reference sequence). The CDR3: CASSRDRGGDYGYTF. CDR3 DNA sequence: TGTGCCAGCAGCCGAGACAGGGGAGGTGACTATGGCTACACCTTC.

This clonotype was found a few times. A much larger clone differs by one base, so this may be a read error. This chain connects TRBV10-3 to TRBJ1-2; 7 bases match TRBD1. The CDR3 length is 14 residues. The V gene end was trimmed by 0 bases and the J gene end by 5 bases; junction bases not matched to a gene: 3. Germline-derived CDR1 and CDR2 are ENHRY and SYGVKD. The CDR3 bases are TGTGCCATCAGTGAGTCGCAGGGGGGGTATGGCTACACCTTC. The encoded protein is CAISESQGGYGYTF.

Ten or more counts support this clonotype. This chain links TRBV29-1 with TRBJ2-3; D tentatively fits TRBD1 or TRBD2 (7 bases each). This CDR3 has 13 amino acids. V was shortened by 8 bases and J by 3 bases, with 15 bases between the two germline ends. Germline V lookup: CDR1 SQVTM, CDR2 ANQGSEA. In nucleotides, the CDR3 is TGCAGCCCTTGGGAGGGGGCTACAGATACGCAGTATTTT. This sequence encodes CSPWEGATDTQYF.